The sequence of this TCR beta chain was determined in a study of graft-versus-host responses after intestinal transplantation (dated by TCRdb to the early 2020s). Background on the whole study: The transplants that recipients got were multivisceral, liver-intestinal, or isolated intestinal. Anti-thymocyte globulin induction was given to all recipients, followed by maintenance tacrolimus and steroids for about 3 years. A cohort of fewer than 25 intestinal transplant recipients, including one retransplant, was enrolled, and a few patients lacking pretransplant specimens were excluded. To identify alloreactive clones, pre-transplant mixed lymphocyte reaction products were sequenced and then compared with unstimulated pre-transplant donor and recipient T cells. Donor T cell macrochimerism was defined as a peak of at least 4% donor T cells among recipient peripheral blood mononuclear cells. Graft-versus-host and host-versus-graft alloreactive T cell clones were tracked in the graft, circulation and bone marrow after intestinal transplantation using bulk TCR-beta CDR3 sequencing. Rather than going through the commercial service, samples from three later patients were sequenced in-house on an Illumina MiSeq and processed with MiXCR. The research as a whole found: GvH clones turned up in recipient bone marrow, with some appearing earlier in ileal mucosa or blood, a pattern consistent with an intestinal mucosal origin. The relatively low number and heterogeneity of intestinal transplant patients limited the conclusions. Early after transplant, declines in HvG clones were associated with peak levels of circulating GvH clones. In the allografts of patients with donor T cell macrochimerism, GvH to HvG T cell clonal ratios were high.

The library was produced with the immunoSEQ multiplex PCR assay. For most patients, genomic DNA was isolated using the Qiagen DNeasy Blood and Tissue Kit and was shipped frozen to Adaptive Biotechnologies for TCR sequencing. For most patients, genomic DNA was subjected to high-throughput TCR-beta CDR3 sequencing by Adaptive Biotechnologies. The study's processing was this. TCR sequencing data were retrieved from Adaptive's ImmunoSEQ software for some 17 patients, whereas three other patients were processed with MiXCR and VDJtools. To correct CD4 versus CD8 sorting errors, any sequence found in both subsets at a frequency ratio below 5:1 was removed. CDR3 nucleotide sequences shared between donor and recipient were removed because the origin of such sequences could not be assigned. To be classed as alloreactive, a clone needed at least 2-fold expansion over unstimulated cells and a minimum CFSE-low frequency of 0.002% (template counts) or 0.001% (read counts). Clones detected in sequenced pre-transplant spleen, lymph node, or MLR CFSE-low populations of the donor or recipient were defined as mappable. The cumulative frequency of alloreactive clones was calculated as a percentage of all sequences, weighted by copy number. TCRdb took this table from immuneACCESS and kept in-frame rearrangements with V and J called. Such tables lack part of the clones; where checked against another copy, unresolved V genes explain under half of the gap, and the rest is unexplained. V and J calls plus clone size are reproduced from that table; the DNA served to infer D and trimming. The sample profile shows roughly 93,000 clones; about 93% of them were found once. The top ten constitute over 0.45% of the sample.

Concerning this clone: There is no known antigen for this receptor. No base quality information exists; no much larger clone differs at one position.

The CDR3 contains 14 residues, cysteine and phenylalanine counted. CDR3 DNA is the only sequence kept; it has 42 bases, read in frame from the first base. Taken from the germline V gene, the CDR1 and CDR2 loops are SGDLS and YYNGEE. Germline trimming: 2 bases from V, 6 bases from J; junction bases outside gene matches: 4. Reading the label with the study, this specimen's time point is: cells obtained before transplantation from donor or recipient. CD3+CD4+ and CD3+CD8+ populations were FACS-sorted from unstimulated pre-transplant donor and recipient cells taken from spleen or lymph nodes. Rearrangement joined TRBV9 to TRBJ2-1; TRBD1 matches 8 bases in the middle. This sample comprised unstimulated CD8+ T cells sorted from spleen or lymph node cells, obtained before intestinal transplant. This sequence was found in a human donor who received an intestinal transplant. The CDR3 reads CASSVRTGTNEQFF. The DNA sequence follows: TGTGCCAGCAGCGTTCGGACAGGGACCAATGAGCAGTTCTTC.